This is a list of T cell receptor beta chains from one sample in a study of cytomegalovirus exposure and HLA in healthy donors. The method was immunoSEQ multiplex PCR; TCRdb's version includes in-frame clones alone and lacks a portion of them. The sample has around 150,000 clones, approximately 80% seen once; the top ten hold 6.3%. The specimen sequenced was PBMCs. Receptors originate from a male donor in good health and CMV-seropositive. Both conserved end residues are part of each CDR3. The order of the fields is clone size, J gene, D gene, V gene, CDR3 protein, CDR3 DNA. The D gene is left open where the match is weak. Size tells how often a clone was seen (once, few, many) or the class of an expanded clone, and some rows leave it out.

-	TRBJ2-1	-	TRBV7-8	CASSPSGAYNEQFF	TGTGCCAGCAGCCCGAGTGGTGCCTACAATGAGCAGTTCTTC
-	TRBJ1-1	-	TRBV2	CASRTYEAFF	TGTGCCAGCAGAACCTATGAAGCTTTCTTT
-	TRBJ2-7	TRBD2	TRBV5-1	CASSLLAGGSYEQYF	TGCGCCAGCAGCTTGTTAGCGGGTGGCTCCTACGAGCAGTACTTC
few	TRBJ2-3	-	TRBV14	CASSPTGTTDTQYF	TGTGCCAGCAGTCCGACAGGTACTACAGATACGCAGTATTTT
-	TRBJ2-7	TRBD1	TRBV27	CASSLIQGAGEQYF	TGTGCCAGCAGTTTAATCCAGGGGGCGGGGGAGCAGTACTTC
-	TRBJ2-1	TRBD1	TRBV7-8	CASSPWGTDYNEQFF	TGTGCCAGCAGCCCCTGGGGGACAGACTACAATGAGCAGTTCTTC
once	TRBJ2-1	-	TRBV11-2	CASSLGGTSSYNEQFF	TGTGCCAGCAGCTTGGGCGGCACTAGCTCCTACAATGAGCAGTTCTTC
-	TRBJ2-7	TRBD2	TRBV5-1	CASSTGLAGFTYEQYF	TGCGCCAGCAGCACGGGACTAGCGGGCTTCACCTACGAGCAGTACTTC
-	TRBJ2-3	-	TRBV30	CAWSMVHTDTQYF	TGTGCCTGGAGTATGGTACATACAGATACGCAGTATTTT
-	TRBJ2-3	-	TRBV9	CASSVVGHHTDTQYF	TGTGCCAGCAGCGTAGTCGGACACCACACAGATACGCAGTATTTT
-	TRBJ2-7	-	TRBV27	CASSLSNVLNEQYF	TGTGCCAGCAGTTTATCGAACGTCCTAAACGAGCAGTACTTC
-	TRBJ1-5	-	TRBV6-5	CASSPRGRNQPQHF	TGTGCCAGCAGCCCCAGGGGACGTAATCAGCCCCAGCATTTT
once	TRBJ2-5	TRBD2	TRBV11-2	CASSLGGLAGVETQYF	TGTGCCAGCAGCTTAGGGGGACTAGCGGGAGTAGAGACCCAGTACTTC
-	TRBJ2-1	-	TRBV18	CASSREQTPRRNEQFF	TGTGCCAGCTCCCGAGAACAGACACCAAGAAGGAATGAGCAGTTCTTC
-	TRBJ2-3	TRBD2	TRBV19	CASSISGLAGGPVTDTQYF	TGTGCCAGTAGTATATCCGGACTAGCGGGAGGGCCAGTAACAGATACGCAGTATTTT
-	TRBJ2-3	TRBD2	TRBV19	CASSILADTDTQYF	TGTGCCAGTAGTATACTAGCGGACACAGATACGCAGTATTTT
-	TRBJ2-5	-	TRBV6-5	CASREGRQETQYF	TGTGCCAGCAGGGAGGGACGGCAAGAGACCCAGTACTTC
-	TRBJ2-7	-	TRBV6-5	CASSSEYEQYF	TGTGCCAGCAGTTCCGAGTACGAGCAGTACTTC
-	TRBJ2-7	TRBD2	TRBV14	CASSMRTSGSYEQYF	TGTGCCAGCAGCATGAGGACTAGCGGTTCCTACGAGCAGTACTTC
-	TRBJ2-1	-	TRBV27	CASSLLARANEQFF	TGTGCCAGCAGTTTACTCGCCAGGGCGAATGAGCAGTTCTTC
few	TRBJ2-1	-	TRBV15	CATSRASGSYNEQFF	TGTGCCACCAGCAGAGCCAGCGGGTCCTACAATGAGCAGTTCTTC
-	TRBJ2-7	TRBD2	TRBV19	CASSIDWASGPYEQYF	TGTGCCAGTAGTATAGACTGGGCTAGCGGCCCCTACGAGCAGTACTTC
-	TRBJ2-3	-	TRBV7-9	CASSLAGRGSTDTQYF	TGTGCCAGCAGCTTAGCGGGCAGGGGAAGCACAGATACGCAGTATTTT
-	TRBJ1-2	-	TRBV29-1	CSVDTLGAASNYGYTF	TGCAGCGTGGACACCTTAGGGGCAGCGTCTAACTATGGCTACACCTTC
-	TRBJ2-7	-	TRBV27	CASSSRRVFPYEQYF	TGTGCCAGCAGTTCGAGGCGGGTCTTCCCCTACGAGCAGTACTTC
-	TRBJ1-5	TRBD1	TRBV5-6	CASSTGGAGNQPQHF	TGTGCCAGCAGCACAGGGGGCGCAGGCAATCAGCCCCAGCATTTT
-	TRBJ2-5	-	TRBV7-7	CASSPLSVQETQYF	TGTGCTAGCAGTCCCCTCTCAGTTCAAGAGACCCAGTACTTC
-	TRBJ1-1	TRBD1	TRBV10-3	CAISGGQKNTEAFF	TGTGCCATCAGTGGGGGACAGAAGAACACTGAAGCTTTCTTT
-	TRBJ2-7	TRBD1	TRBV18	CASSWTGRWDEQYF	TGTGCCAGCTCTTGGACAGGGAGGTGGGACGAGCAGTACTTC
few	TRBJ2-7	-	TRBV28	CASSPPGLQTYEQYF	TGTGCCAGCAGTCCTCCGGGACTCCAGACCTACGAGCAGTACTTC
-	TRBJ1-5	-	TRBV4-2	CASSQVLGRPQHF	TGTGCCAGCAGCCAAGTCCTGGGGAGGCCCCAGCATTTT
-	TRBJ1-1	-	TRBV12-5	CASGSPPTIEAFF	TGTGCTAGTGGTTCCCCTCCGACTATTGAAGCTTTCTTT
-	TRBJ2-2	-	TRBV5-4	CASRLEYTGELFF	TGTGCCAGCAGGCTGGAGTACACCGGGGAGCTGTTTTTT
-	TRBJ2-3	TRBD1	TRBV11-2	CASSMGTGEADTQYF	TGTGCCAGCAGCATGGGGACAGGGGAGGCAGATACGCAGTATTTT
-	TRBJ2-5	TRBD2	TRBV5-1	CASSNPGLAVVETQYF	TGCGCCAGCAGCAATCCGGGACTAGCGGTGGTGGAGACCCAGTACTTC
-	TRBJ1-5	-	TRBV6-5	CASSTDSGNQPQHF	TGTGCCAGCAGTACGGACAGTGGCAATCAGCCCCAGCATTTT
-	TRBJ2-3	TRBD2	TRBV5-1	CASSLSVPTSADTQYF	TGCGCCAGCAGCTTGTCCGTCCCGACTAGCGCCGATACGCAGTATTTT
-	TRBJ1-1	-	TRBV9	CASSVDAGNAEAFF	TGTGCCAGCAGCGTAGACGCAGGGAATGCTGAAGCTTTCTTT
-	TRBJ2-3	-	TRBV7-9	CSSTPRGMATDTQYF	TGTTCCAGCACCCCCCGGGGGATGGCCACAGATACGCAGTATTTT
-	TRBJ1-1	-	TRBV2	CASSESLNTEAFF	TGTGCCAGCAGTGAGAGTCTTAACACTGAAGCTTTCTTT
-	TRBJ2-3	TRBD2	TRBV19	CASSARTSGRTDTQYF	TGTGCCAGTAGTGCCAGGACTAGCGGGAGAACAGATACGCAGTATTTT
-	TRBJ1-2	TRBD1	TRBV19	CASTLDRGQDGYTF	TGTGCCAGTACCCTGGACAGGGGGCAGGATGGCTACACCTTC